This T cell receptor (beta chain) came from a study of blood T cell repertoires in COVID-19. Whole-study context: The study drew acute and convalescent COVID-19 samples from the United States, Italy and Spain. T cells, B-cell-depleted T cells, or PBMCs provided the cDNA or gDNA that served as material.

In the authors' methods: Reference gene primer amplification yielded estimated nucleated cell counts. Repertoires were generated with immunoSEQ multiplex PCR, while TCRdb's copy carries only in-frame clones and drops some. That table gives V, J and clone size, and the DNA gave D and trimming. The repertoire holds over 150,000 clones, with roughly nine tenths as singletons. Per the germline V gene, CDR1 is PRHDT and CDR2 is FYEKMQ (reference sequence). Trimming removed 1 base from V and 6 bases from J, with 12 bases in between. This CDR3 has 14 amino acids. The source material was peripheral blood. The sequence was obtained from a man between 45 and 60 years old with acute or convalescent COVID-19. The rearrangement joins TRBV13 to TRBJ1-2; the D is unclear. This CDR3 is CASSLVAGRDGYTF. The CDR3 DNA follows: TGTGCCAGCAGCTTAGTGGCAGGCCGAGATGGCTACACCTTC.